The 28 T cell receptor beta chains presented below share a single source sample, sequenced in a study. TCRdb used MiXCR to reprocess the 5' RACE reads, holding one entry per CDR3 protein. Of over 50,000 distinct CDR3 sequences in the sample, approximately 23% were seen once. Input material: tumor-infiltrating naive CD4+ T cells sorted from the breast tumor. Subset meaning: naive CD4+ T cells, CD4+CD45RA+CD25-. Source of these receptors: a female donor with breast cancer.

The genes are TRBV4-1 and TRBJ2-7; 8 bases fit TRBD1. This CDR3 has 16 residues. CDR1 is MGHRA, CDR2 YSYEKL, per germline. With V trimmed by 4 bases and J by 9 bases, 17 bases remained unmatched. CDR3 in amino acids: CASSLTGQVGMGGQYF. Written as DNA, the CDR3 is TGCGCCAGCAGCCTTACGGGACAGGTCGGAATGGGCGGGCAGTACTTC.

The sample holds a few counts of this clonotype. The rearrangement uses TRBV7-9 and TRBJ2-5; D possibly corresponds to TRBD2 (6 bases). From germline, CDR1 is SEHNR and CDR2 FQNEAQ (reference sequence). The CDR3 is made up of 13 amino acids. V dropped 3 bases and J dropped 4 bases, with 9 bases sitting between them. In DNA, the CDR3 is TGTGCCAGCAGCTTGACTAGTTTAGAGACCCAGTACTTC. Translation gives CASSLTSLETQYF. The complete variable domain, with remaining parts taken from reference TRBV7-9 and TRBJ2-5, reads DTGVSQNPRHKITKRGQNVTFRCDPISEHNRLYWYRQTLGQGPEFLTYFQNEAQLEKSRLLSDRFSAERPKGSFSTLEIQRTEQGDSAMYLCASSLTSLETQYFGPGTRLLVL.

This clonotype was counted only a few times. This CDR3 is CSAQTSGSTDTQYF. The CDR3 coding sequence is TGCAGTGCTCAGACTAGCGGGAGTACAGATACGCAGTATTTT. The V call is TRBV20-1, the J call TRBJ2-3, with TRBD2 matching over 12 bases. The CDR3 has 14 residues. The V and J ends lost 5 bases and 3 bases, in that order; junction bases with no gene match: 3. Germline V gene lookup returns CDR1 DFQATT and CDR2 SNEGSKA (reference sequence).

V usage is TRBV6-5 and J usage is TRBJ1-6; 10 bases map to TRBD1. Germline V CDR1 and CDR2: MNHEY, SVGAGI. CDR3 length equals 16 residues. V trimming: 5 bases; J trimming: 8 bases; junction bases outside the gene matches: 9. The CDR3 nucleotides read TGTGCCAGCAGTCCCCCCCCGGGACAGGGGTATTCACCCCTCCACTTT. This encodes CASSPPPGQGYSPLHF.

This clonotype was seen repeatedly, ten times or more. This sequence joins TRBV20-1 and TRBJ2-2; no firm D call. Germline CDR1 and CDR2: DFQATT and SNEGSKA (reference sequence). This CDR3 is built from 11 residues. The V end was cut by 4 bases, the J end by 3 bases, with 3 bases between. CDR3 in amino acids: CSAKDTGELFF. The DNA of the CDR3 is TGCAGTGCTAAGGACACCGGGGAGCTGTTTTTT.

The chain uses TRBV30 and TRBJ2-5; D remains unclear. CDR3 length: 11 residues. Per germline, CDR1 GTSNPN and CDR2 SVGIG (reference sequence). Trimming took off 1 base at V and 6 bases at J, with 6 bases between the two ends. CDR3 protein: CAWSARKTQYF. The CDR3 region has the DNA TGTGCCTGGAGTGCCCGGAAGACCCAGTACTTC.

The table lists this clonotype with many counts. The genes are TRBV5-1 and TRBJ2-1; 12 positions match TRBD2. CDR3 length: 15 amino acids. In germline, CDR1 is SGHRS, CDR2 YFSETQ. Trimming cost V 5 bases and J 8 bases; bases outside gene matches: 8. As DNA, the CDR3 is TGCGCCAGCAGGCCTAAGACTAGCGGGAGCGATGAGCAGTTCTTC. It specifies CASRPKTSGSDEQFF. The entire variable domain, with the rest obtained from reference TRBV5-1 and TRBJ2-1, is as follows: KAGVTQTPRYLIKTRGQQVTLSCSPISGHRSVSWYQQTPGQGLQFLFEYFSETQRNKGNFPGRFSGRQFSNSRSEMNVSTLELGDSALYLCASRPKTSGSDEQFFGPGTRLTVL.

Notes on this clonotype: This could be a read error, since a much larger clone is one nucleotide away. This chain uses TRBV12-3 or TRBV12-4 with TRBJ2-7, with D unclear. This CDR3 comprises 14 residues. The CDR3 here is CARSFGQNPYEQYF. DNA of the CDR3: TGTGCCAGAAGTTTCGGGCAGAATCCCTACGAGCAGTACTTC.

The chain carries TRBV29-1 and TRBJ2-2; 12 nucleotides line up with TRBD2. The V segment lost 2 bases and the J segment 6 bases; nucleotides outside the gene matches: 4. The CDR3 is 15 residues long. In germline, CDR1 is SQVTM, CDR2 ANQGSEA. The DNA of the CDR3 is TGCAGCGTTGAACTCGGGACTAGCGGGCCCGGGGAGCTGTTTTTT. Translated: CSVELGTSGPGELFF.

Turning to this clonotype: A junction end diverges from the germline sequence, so it may reflect a read error. The chain carries TRBV5-1 and TRBJ2-7; D is possibly TRBD1 or TRBD2 (7 bases each). The CDR3 sequence is 13 residues long. The germline V gene encodes CDR1 SGHRS and CDR2 YFSETQ. This CDR3 is CANSGDSLQEQYF. CDR3 DNA sequence: TGCGCCAACAGCGGGGACAGCCTACAGGAGCAGTACTTC. The whole variable domain, filled in from reference TRBV5-1 and TRBJ2-7, reads KAGVTQTPRYLIKTRGQQVTLSCSPISGHRSVSWYQQTPGQGLQFLFEYFSETQRNKGNFPGRFSGRQFSNSRSEMNVSTLELGDSALYLCANSGDSLQEQYFGPGTRLTVT.

Turning to this clonotype: A read error is possible here, since a much larger clone lies one base away. This chain joins TRBV7-7 and TRBJ2-1; 7 bases fit TRBD2. Germline V lookup: CDR1 SSHAT, CDR2 FNYEAQ (reference sequence). The CDR3 totals 14 residues. CDR3 protein: CASSSSYSGNEQFF. CDR3 sequence (DNA): TGTGCTAGCAGCTCATCATATAGCGGGAATGAGCAGTTCTTC.

This clonotype has only a few counts. J is TRBJ2-7 and V is TRBV6-1, with D unresolved. Trimming cost V 0 bases and J 3 bases, with 12 bases left between them. The CDR3 consists of 15 residues. Germline assignment: CDR1 MNHNS and CDR2 SASEGT. The CDR3 loop reads CASSEARQVFYEQYF. The CDR3 region has the DNA TGTGCCAGCAGTGAAGCAAGGCAGGTGTTCTACGAGCAGTACTTC.

The chain is built from TRBV27 and TRBJ1-2; D gene ambiguous. Trimming stripped 5 bases from V and 2 bases from J, with 9 bases between. The CDR3 loop spans 13 amino acids. From germline, CDR1 is MNHEY and CDR2 SMNVEV (reference sequence). The CDR3 nucleotides read TGTGCCAGCAGTCCCATACCCAACTATGGCTACACCTTC. Translation gives CASSPIPNYGYTF.

This clonotype was seen more than once but under ten times. This chain joins TRBV30 and TRBJ2-7; the D is unclear. The CDR3 covers 11 residues. CDR1 is GTSNPN and CDR2 is SVGIG in the germline V gene (reference sequence). Trimming took 4 bases from V and 3 from J, leaving 7 bases between them. The chain's CDR3 is CAWTPGYEQYF. In nucleotides, the CDR3 is TGTGCCTGGACCCCCGGCTACGAGCAGTACTTC.

The table lists this clonotype with many counts. The CDR3: CASSSPTSGYEQYF. DNA of the CDR3: TGTGCCAGCAGCTCACCGACTAGCGGCTACGAGCAGTACTTC. V gene TRBV11-2 combines with J gene TRBJ2-7, with TRBD2 matching 9 bases. Germline CDR1 SGHAT, CDR2 FQNNGV. The CDR3 contains 14 residues. V lost 4 bases and J lost 3; bases outside the gene matches: 4.

The J gene is TRBJ1-2, the V gene TRBV12-3 or TRBV12-4; 8 bases align to TRBD1. The CDR3 loop spans 15 amino acids. The V segment lost 1 base and the J segment 2 bases; nucleotides outside the gene matches: 3. The CDR3, as DNA: TGTGCCAGCAGTTTAGTCACAGGGGGAAACTATGGCTACACCTTC. Protein sequence: CASSLVTGGNYGYTF.

This clonotype was recorded a few times. The chain links TRBV5-1 to TRBJ2-7; no firm D call. The ends were cut back, 0 bases at V and 4 bases at J, with 8 bases in the middle. Germline V gene lookup returns CDR1 SGHRS and CDR2 YFSETQ. This CDR3 spans 13 amino acids. The CDR3 protein is CASSLGRAYEQYF. Here the CDR3 DNA reads TGCGCCAGCAGCTTGGGACGGGCTTACGAGCAGTACTTC.

V gene TRBV20-1 combines with J gene TRBJ2-3; no clear D gene. CDR3 length: 13 residues. Germline V gene sequence: CDR1 DFQATT, CDR2 SNEGSKA (reference sequence). Trimming took 4 bases from V and 6 from J, leaving 14 bases between them. The CDR3 loop is CSATREVRDTQYF. DNA for the CDR3: TGCAGTGCTACCAGAGAGGTCAGGGATACGCAGTATTTT.

V and J are TRBV10-3 and TRBJ2-3; 9 positions match TRBD2. The germline V gene has CDR1 ENHRY and CDR2 SYGVKD. The CDR3 totals 11 residues. With 9 bases clipped from V and 6 bases from J, the junction kept 1 base outside the gene matches. CDR3 region: CAISGSDTQYF. CDR3 in DNA: TGTGCCATTAGCGGGAGTGATACGCAGTATTTT.

This clonotype was detected ten times or more. V gene TRBV12-3 or TRBV12-4 combines with J gene TRBJ1-3, with a tentative D call TRBD1 (6 bases). The CDR3 contains 17 residues. V dropped 5 bases and J dropped 0 bases, with 17 bases sitting between them. The DNA for the CDR3 is TGTGCCAGCAGTGTTTACAGGGTAGTTAACTCTGGAAACACCATATATTTT. Encoded protein: CASSVYRVVNSGNTIYF.

This clonotype was seen more than once but under ten times. The chain recombines TRBV24-1 with TRBJ2-6, with 10 bases aligning to TRBD1. With 6 bases clipped from V and 0 bases from J, the junction kept 7 bases outside the gene matches. The CDR3 loop spans 18 amino acids. CDR1 and CDR2 (germline): KGHDR, SFDVKD. DNA of the CDR3: TGTGCCACCAGTCCGACAGGGGGCTCTCGCTCTGGGGCCAACGTCCTGACTTTC. Translated, it gives CATSPTGGSRSGANVLTF.

In this sample, this clonotype turned up a few times. The chain uses TRBV20-1 and TRBJ2-1, with D possibly TRBD2 on 6 matching bases. The ends were cut back, 5 bases at V and 2 bases at J, with 16 bases in the middle. Germline values: CDR1 DFQATT, CDR2 SNEGSKA (reference sequence). This CDR3 has 15 residues. The CDR3 nucleotides read TGCAGTGCTGAGGACCGGGACTCGCCCTACAATGAGCAGTTCTTC. It codes for CSAEDRDSPYNEQFF.

This clonotype is labeled medium-sized. This chain uses TRBV7-3 with TRBJ2-2; maybe TRBD1 (5 bases). This CDR3 comprises 13 residues. The germline V gene encodes CDR1 SGHTA and CDR2 FQGTGA. V gave up 6 bases and J gave up 1 base, with 6 bases separating them. CDR3 DNA: TGTGCCAGCAGAACAGGGAACACCGGGGAGCTGTTTTTT. Its translation: CASRTGNTGELFF.

V usage is TRBV5-1 and J usage is TRBJ2-6; D is perhaps TRBD2 (6 bases). The length of the CDR3 is 13 residues. CDR1 is SGHRS and CDR2 is YFSETQ in the germline V gene. Trimming shortened V by 4 bases and J by 6 bases, and 8 bases separated the two germline ends. DNA of the CDR3: TGCGCCAGCAGCCCGGGGGAGGCCAACGTCCTGACTTTC. Its translation: CASSPGEANVLTF.

The chain is built from TRBV9 and TRBJ2-3, with 9 bases lining up with TRBD2. CDR1 and CDR2 (germline): SGDLS, YYNGEE. CDR3 size: 18 residues. Unmatched junction bases numbered 11, after V lost 2 bases and J lost 1 base. This chain's CDR3 is CASSVGLAGSLGTDTQYF. The CDR3 bases are TGTGCCAGCAGCGTCGGGCTAGCGGGATCATTAGGCACAGATACGCAGTATTTT.

To note about this clonotype: Sequence at one end of the junction differs from germline and may be a read error. The chain carries TRBV3-1 and TRBJ2-7, with 8 bases fitting TRBD1. Germline values: CDR1 LGHDT, CDR2 YNNKEL (reference sequence). There are 13 residues in the CDR3. The DNA of the CDR3 is TGTTCCAGCAGCCAGGCCGGACAGGGCGAGCAGTACTTC. Its translation: CSSSQAGQGEQYF.

This chain joins TRBV12-3 or TRBV12-4 and TRBJ2-1; D gene ambiguous. This CDR3 is built from 15 residues. V was pared by 1 base and J by 10 bases, with 17 bases between. This chain's CDR3 is CASSLVAGDLGEQFF. The CDR3 DNA reads as TGTGCCAGCAGTTTAGTTGCTGGCGACTTAGGAGAGCAGTTCTTC.

To note about this clonotype: Germline is not matched at one junction end, which may reflect a read error. DNA of the CDR3: TGCGCCGGCAGCTCCGGACAGAAAACCTACGAGCAGTACTTC. It encodes CAGSSGQKTYEQYF. The chain recombines TRBV5-1 with TRBJ2-7, with D perhaps TRBD1 (6 bases). The germline gives CDR1 SGHRS, CDR2 YFSETQ. The CDR3 totals 14 residues.